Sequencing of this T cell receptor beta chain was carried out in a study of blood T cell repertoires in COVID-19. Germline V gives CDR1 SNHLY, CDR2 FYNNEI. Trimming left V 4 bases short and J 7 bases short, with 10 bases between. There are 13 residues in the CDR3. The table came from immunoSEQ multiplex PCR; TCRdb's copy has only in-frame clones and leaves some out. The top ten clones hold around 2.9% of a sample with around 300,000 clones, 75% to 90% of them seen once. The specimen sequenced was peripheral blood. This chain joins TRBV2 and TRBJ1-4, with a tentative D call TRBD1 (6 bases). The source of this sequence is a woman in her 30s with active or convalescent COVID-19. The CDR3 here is CASSVGGVEKLFF. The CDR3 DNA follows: TGTGCCAGCAGTGTAGGGGGAGTTGAAAAACTGTTTTTT.